Listed below are T cell receptor beta chains from one sample, sequenced in a study of blood T cell repertoires in COVID-19. Here immunoSEQ multiplex PCR was the method, and the copy in TCRdb shows in-frame clones only, minus some. The sample lists over 70,000 clones, 75% to 90% occurring once. The sample taken for sequencing was peripheral blood. The receptors stem from a man older than 75 with acute or convalescent COVID-19. Each CDR3 is given with its conserved first and last residue. A D gene is named only where the DNA matches it firmly. Only part of the rows carry a size: once, few, many, or a class if the clone is expanded.

j_gene,abundance,v_gene,d_gene,len,CDR3aa,CDR3nt
TRBJ1-2,.,TRBV18,.,17,CASSPVSEAGGNYGYTF,TGTGCCAGCTCACCGGTCAGTGAGGCGGGGGGAAACTATGGCTACACCTTC
TRBJ1-5,.,TRBV28,TRBD1,14,CATRQGGGNQPQHF,TGTGCCACTAGACAGGGCGGTGGCAATCAGCCCCAGCATTTT
TRBJ1-2,.,TRBV7-2,.,14,CASSEQNSGYGYTF,TGTGCCAGCAGCGAACAGAACTCGGGATATGGCTACACCTTC
TRBJ2-2,.,TRBV11-3,TRBD2,14,CASGREIGTGELFF,TGTGCCAGCGGGCGGGAGATCGGCACCGGGGAGCTGTTTTTT
TRBJ2-3,.,TRBV27,TRBD2,17,CASSRGTSGVRTDTQYF,TGTGCCAGCAGCAGAGGGACTAGCGGGGTTAGGACAGATACGCAGTATTTT
TRBJ2-1,.,TRBV7-6,TRBD2,15,CASSLDPGGGGEQFF,TGTGCCAGCAGCTTAGATCCGGGAGGCGGCGGTGAGCAGTTCTTC
TRBJ1-5,.,TRBV6-6,.,11,CASSSDQPQHF,TGTGCCAGCAGTTCGGATCAGCCCCAGCATTTT
TRBJ2-7,.,TRBV7-6,.,13,CASSSGINYEQYF,TGTGCCAGCAGCTCCGGGATCAACTACGAGCAGTACTTC
TRBJ1-4,.,TRBV18,.,16,CASSPRRISTNEKLFF,TGTGCCAGCTCCCCTAGACGGATTTCAACTAATGAAAAACTGTTTTTT
TRBJ1-3,.,TRBV20-1,.,16,CSASPLQMSSGNTIYF,TGCAGTGCTAGTCCCCTACAGATGAGCTCTGGAAACACCATATATTTT
TRBJ1-1,.,TRBV5-1,TRBD1,15,CASSSGTGGKPEAFF,TGCGCCAGCAGCTCAGGGACAGGGGGCAAACCTGAAGCTTTCTTT
TRBJ1-3,.,TRBV4-1,.,15,CASSQVTGLRNTIYF,TGCGCCAGCAGCCAAGTGACAGGCCTACGAAACACCATATATTTT
TRBJ2-6,.,TRBV5-6,.,16,CASSFWSNSGANVLTF,TGTGCCAGCAGCTTTTGGAGCAACTCTGGGGCCAACGTCCTGACTTTC
TRBJ2-2,.,TRBV18,TRBD2,16,CASSLGTSGSTGELFF,TGTGCCAGCTCACTTGGGACTAGCGGTTCCACCGGGGAGCTGTTTTTT
TRBJ1-2,.,TRBV11-2,TRBD1,15,CASSLESTGSGGYTF,TGTGCCAGCAGCTTAGAATCGACAGGGTCGGGTGGCTACACCTTC
TRBJ2-3,once,TRBV27,TRBD1,15,CASRRQGMGADTQYF,TGTGCCAGCAGGAGACAGGGGATGGGCGCAGATACGCAGTATTTT
TRBJ2-5,.,TRBV19,TRBD2,16,CASTPGLAGGQETQYF,TGTGCCAGTACCCCGGGACTAGCGGGGGGCCAGGAGACCCAGTACTTC
TRBJ1-2,.,TRBV4-3,.,16,CASSQDPGGEGYGYTF,TGCGCCAGCAGCCAAGATCCGGGGGGAGAGGGCTATGGCTACACCTTC
TRBJ1-2,.,TRBV6-4,TRBD1,16,CASSDSGTGAGYGYTF,TGTGCCAGCAGTGACTCGGGGACAGGGGCCGGCTATGGCTACACCTTC
TRBJ2-3,.,TRBV7-9,TRBD2,15,CASSLRLAGTDTQYF,TGTGCCAGCAGCTTAAGGCTAGCGGGAACAGATACGCAGTATTTT
TRBJ1-3,.,TRBV10-2,TRBD1,14,CASREGQAGNTIYF,TGCGCCAGCAGGGAGGGACAGGCTGGAAACACCATATATTTT
TRBJ2-3,once,TRBV5-1,TRBD2,15,CASSSSGGKADTQYF,TGCGCCAGCAGCTCCAGCGGGGGGAAGGCAGATACGCAGTATTTT
TRBJ1-6,.,TRBV5-1,TRBD1,17,CASSFSAGTGENSPLHF,TGCGCCAGCAGCTTCTCGGCCGGGACAGGGGAAAATTCACCCCTCCACTTT
TRBJ1-2,.,TRBV6-2/TRBV6-3,TRBD1,15,CASSATGTGYYGYTF,TGTGCCAGCAGCGCCACCGGGACAGGATACTATGGCTACACCTTC
TRBJ2-1,.,TRBV21-1,.,16,CASSTQQGAYYNEQFF,TGTGCCAGCAGCACGCAACAGGGGGCCTATTACAATGAGCAGTTCTTC
TRBJ1-2,once,TRBV5-1,.,15,CASSTQSGFNYGYTF,TGCGCCAGCAGCACTCAATCGGGATTTAACTATGGCTACACCTTC
TRBJ1-2,.,TRBV4-1,.,16,CASSLYTWLANYGYTF,TGCGCCAGCAGTTTATATACCTGGCTGGCTAACTATGGCTACACCTTC
TRBJ2-7,.,TRBV15,TRBD1,13,CATSRDRGYEQYF,TGTGCCACCAGCCGGGACAGGGGCTACGAGCAGTACTTC
TRBJ2-5,.,TRBV3-1/TRBV3-2,.,17,CASSQGMQGKVGETQYF,TGTGCCAGCAGCCAAGGGATGCAGGGGAAGGTTGGAGAGACCCAGTACTTC
TRBJ1-1,.,TRBV3-1/TRBV3-2,.,13,CASSQQGRTEAFF,TGTGCCAGCAGCCAACAGGGGCGGACTGAAGCTTTCTTT
TRBJ1-4,.,TRBV9,.,16,CASSDADSPTNEKLFF,TGTGCCAGCAGCGACGCGGACAGCCCAACTAATGAAAAACTGTTTTTT
TRBJ2-5,.,TRBV5-4,.,13,CASSRSPQETQYF,TGTGCCAGCAGCAGGAGCCCACAAGAGACCCAGTACTTC
TRBJ1-2,.,TRBV11-3,.,15,CASSLPPVSNYGYTF,TGTGCCAGCAGCTTACCCCCGGTTAGTAACTATGGCTACACCTTC
TRBJ1-5,.,TRBV19,TRBD1,16,CASSTQGTTSNQPQHF,TGTGCCAGTAGTACACAGGGGACCACCAGCAATCAGCCCCAGCATTTT
TRBJ2-3,.,TRBV6-4,.,14,CASSVTGGADTQYF,TGTGCCAGCAGTGTTACTGGAGGGGCAGATACGCAGTATTTT
TRBJ1-1,.,TRBV5-6,TRBD1,14,CASSPGQVYTEAFF,TGTGCCAGCAGCCCGGGACAGGTCTACACTGAAGCTTTCTTT
TRBJ2-5,few,TRBV20-1,.,11,CSAIPLETQYF,TGCAGTGCTATCCCCCTCGAGACCCAGTACTTC
TRBJ1-5,.,TRBV6-1,.,16,CASSEERTRDNQPQHF,TGTGCCAGCAGTGAAGAGAGGACAAGGGACAATCAGCCCCAGCATTTT
TRBJ2-7,.,TRBV9,TRBD1,14,CASSVWTGEGEQYF,TGTGCCAGCAGCGTTTGGACAGGGGAAGGCGAGCAGTACTTC
TRBJ2-1,.,TRBV5-1,TRBD2,15,CASSGGTSGGYEQFF,TGCGCCAGCAGCGGAGGGACTAGCGGGGGATATGAGCAGTTCTTC
TRBJ2-1,.,TRBV24-1,TRBD2,17,CATSDQPRTSGYNEQFF,TGTGCCACCAGTGACCAGCCCCGGACTAGCGGTTACAATGAGCAGTTCTTC
TRBJ2-5,.,TRBV4-1,TRBD2,17,CASSQGVTSGLQETQYF,TGCGCCAGCAGCCAAGGAGTGACTAGCGGGTTACAAGAGACCCAGTACTTC
TRBJ2-1,.,TRBV10-1,.,13,CASSTDRYNEQFF,TGCGCCAGCAGTACCGACAGATACAATGAGCAGTTCTTC
TRBJ1-4,.,TRBV6-5,.,14,CASSHRGGQEKLFF,TGTGCCAGCAGTCATCGGGGGGGGCAGGAAAAACTGTTTTTT
TRBJ2-7,.,TRBV5-1,TRBD1,13,CASSWDSSYEQYF,TGCGCCAGCAGCTGGGACAGCTCCTACGAGCAGTACTTC
TRBJ2-1,.,TRBV11-3,TRBD1,15,CASSWDRGRFDEQFF,TGTGCCAGCAGCTGGGACAGGGGCCGGTTCGATGAGCAGTTCTTC
TRBJ1-5,few,TRBV11-2,.,15,CASSLGWGRNQPQHF,TGTGCCAGCAGCTTAGGATGGGGGAGGAATCAGCCCCAGCATTTT
TRBJ1-2,.,TRBV28,TRBD1,15,CASSPGTGGGYGYTF,TGTGCCAGCAGCCCCGGGACAGGGGGCGGCTATGGCTACACCTTC
TRBJ2-1,.,TRBV2,TRBD2,15,CASSGTSGGENEQFF,TGTGCCAGCAGCGGCACTAGCGGGGGGGAGAATGAGCAGTTCTTC
TRBJ2-1,.,TRBV9,TRBD2,18,CASSVVGTSGGARGEQFF,TGTGCCAGCAGCGTAGTCGGGACTAGCGGGGGGGCCCGGGGTGAGCAGTTCTTC
TRBJ2-3,.,TRBV4-2,TRBD2,16,CASSPASGTRTDTQYF,TGTGCCAGCAGCCCGGCCAGCGGGACCCGCACAGATACGCAGTATTTT
TRBJ2-2,.,TRBV5-4,TRBD1,15,CASSRDSGNTGELFF,TGTGCCAGCAGCCGGGACAGTGGGAACACCGGGGAGCTGTTTTTT
TRBJ1-4,few,TRBV7-2,.,13,CASKRTANEKLFF,TGTGCCAGCAAGAGGACAGCTAATGAAAAACTGTTTTTT
TRBJ2-3,.,TRBV2,TRBD2,15,CASSGLAGRTDTQYF,TGTGCCAGCAGTGGACTAGCGGGACGCACAGATACGCAGTATTTT
TRBJ2-7,.,TRBV6-5,TRBD2,14,CASSYLLAGAEQYF,TGTGCCAGCAGTTACTTACTAGCGGGAGCGGAGCAGTACTTC
TRBJ2-7,.,TRBV18,TRBD1,14,CASSTGSHPYEQYF,TGTGCCAGCTCGACAGGGAGCCACCCCTACGAGCAGTACTTC